The 4 T cell receptor beta chains given below trace back to one sample, sequenced in a study of OX40 agonist ivuxolimab in advanced cancers. Using immunoSEQ multiplex PCR, the repertoire was profiled, and TCRdb retains in-frame clones only, with some absent. The sample records tens of thousands of clones, about 89% being singletons. This sample comprised CD4+ or CD8+ T cells sorted from blood, obtained in a trial of the OX40 agonist ivuxolimab. The receptors shown here come from an adult with an advanced solid tumor such as melanoma, head and neck, liver or kidney cancer.

V gene TRBV4-3 combines with J gene TRBJ2-1; D unclear. Germline V lookup: CDR1 LGHNA, CDR2 YSLEER. The CDR3 sequence is 15 residues long. V dropped 6 bases and J dropped 0 bases, with 12 bases sitting between them. CDR3: CASRQNELSYNEQFF. The CDR3 DNA is TGCGCCAGCAGACAGAACGAACTCTCCTACAATGAGCAGTTCTTC.

This clone was recorded once. The chain carries TRBV4-1 and TRBJ1-2, with TRBD1 matching over 9 bases. The CDR3 contains 17 residues. V dropped 3 bases and J dropped 1; count of bases not matched to a gene: 9. From germline, CDR1 is MGHRA and CDR2 YSYEKL. The CDR3 nucleotides are TGCGCCAGCAGCCACCTTACCGGGACAGGGATTAACTATGGCTACACCTTC. It codes for CASSHLTGTGINYGYTF.

CDR3 amino acids: CASSTAGTSGANVLTF. The CDR3 nucleotides read TGCGCCAGCAGCACGGCCGGAACCTCTGGGGCCAACGTCCTGACTTTC. The chain couples TRBV4-1 to TRBJ2-6; D unclear. CDR1 and CDR2 from the germline V gene are MGHRA and YSYEKL. The ends were cut back, 5 bases at V and 0 bases at J, with 11 bases in the middle. The CDR3 length is 16 residues.

V and J are TRBV5-1 and TRBJ1-4; 8 bases are shared with TRBD1. The CDR3 has 17 amino acids. Germline V gene lookup returns CDR1 SGHRS and CDR2 YFSETQ. Trimming removed 3 bases from V and 5 bases from J; junction bases left unmatched: 12. CDR3 sequence: CASSYRTGSNPNEKLFF. The CDR3 DNA reads TGCGCCAGCAGCTATAGGACAGGGTCGAACCCAAATGAAAAACTGTTTTTT.